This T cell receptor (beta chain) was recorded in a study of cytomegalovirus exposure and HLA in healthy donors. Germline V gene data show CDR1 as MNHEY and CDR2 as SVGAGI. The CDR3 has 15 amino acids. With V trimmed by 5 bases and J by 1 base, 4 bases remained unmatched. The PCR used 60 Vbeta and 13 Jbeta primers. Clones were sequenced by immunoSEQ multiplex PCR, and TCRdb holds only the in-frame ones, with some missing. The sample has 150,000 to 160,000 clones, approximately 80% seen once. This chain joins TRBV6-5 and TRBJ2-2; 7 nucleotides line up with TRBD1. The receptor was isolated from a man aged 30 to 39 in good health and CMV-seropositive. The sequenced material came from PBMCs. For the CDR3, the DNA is TGTGCCAGCAGTCGACAGGGTTTGAACACCGGGGAGCTGTTTTTT. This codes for CASSRQGLNTGELFF.